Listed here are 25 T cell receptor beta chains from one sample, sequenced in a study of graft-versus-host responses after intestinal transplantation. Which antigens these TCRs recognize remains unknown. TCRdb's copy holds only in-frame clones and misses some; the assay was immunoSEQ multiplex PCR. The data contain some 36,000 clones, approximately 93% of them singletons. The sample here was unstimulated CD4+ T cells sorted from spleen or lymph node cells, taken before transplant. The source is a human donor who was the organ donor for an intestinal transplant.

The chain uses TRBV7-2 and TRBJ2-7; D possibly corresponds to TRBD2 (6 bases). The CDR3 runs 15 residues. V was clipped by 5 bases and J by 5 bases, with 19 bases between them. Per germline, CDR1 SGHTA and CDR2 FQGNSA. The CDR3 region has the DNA TGTGCCAGCAGCCCAGCCTCTAGCGTCAGCCACGAGCAGTACTTC. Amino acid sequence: CASSPASSVSHEQYF.

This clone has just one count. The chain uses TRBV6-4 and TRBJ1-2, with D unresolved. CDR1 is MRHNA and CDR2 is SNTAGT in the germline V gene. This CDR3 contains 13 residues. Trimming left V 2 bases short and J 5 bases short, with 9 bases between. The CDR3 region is CASSDEGFYGYTF. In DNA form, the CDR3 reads TGTGCCAGCAGTGACGAAGGATTTTATGGCTACACCTTC.

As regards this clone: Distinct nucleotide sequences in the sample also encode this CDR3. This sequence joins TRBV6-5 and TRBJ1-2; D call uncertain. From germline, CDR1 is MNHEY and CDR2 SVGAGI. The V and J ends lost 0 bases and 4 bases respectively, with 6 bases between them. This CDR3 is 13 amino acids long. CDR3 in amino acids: CASSYSGSYGYTF. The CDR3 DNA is TGTGCCAGCAGTTACTCCGGGAGCTATGGCTACACCTTC.

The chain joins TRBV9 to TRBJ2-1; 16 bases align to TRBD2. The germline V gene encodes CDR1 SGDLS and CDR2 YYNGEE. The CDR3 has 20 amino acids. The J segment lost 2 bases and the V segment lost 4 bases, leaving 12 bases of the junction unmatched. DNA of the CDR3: TGTGCCAGCAGCATCCGGGACAGGGGACTAGCGGGGGGGCCCTACAATGAGCAGTTCTTC. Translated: CASSIRDRGLAGGPYNEQFF.

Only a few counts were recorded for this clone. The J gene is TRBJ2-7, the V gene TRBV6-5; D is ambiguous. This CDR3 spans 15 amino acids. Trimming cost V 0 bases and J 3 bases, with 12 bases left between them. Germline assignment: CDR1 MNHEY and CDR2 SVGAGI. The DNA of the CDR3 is TGTGCCAGCAGTTACTCGGGTGTCAGAGACTACGAGCAGTACTTC. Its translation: CASSYSGVRDYEQYF.

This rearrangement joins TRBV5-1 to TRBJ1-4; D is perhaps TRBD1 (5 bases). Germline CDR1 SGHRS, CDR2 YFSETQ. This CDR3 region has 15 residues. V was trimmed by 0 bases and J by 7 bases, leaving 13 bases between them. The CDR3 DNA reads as TGCGCCAGCAGCTTGGGACAACCCGGGGCTGAAAAACTGTTTTTT. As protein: CASSLGQPGAEKLFF.

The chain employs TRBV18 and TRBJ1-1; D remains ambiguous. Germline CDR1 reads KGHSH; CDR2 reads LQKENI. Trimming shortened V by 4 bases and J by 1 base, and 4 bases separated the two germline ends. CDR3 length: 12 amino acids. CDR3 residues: CASSRGNTEAFF. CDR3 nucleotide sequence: TGTGCCAGCTCACGGGGGAACACTGAAGCTTTCTTT. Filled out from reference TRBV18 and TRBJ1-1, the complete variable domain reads NAGVMQNPRHLVRRRGQEARLRCSPMKGHSHVYWYRQLPEEGLKFMVYLQKENIIDESGMPKERFSAEFPKEGPSILRIQQVVRGDSAAYFCASSRGNTEAFFGQGTRLTVV.

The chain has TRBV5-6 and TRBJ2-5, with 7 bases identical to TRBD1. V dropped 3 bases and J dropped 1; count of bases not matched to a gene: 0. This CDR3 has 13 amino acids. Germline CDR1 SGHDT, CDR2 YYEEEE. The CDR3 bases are TGTGCCAGCAGCTACAGGGGCCAAGAGACCCAGTACTTC. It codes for CASSYRGQETQYF.

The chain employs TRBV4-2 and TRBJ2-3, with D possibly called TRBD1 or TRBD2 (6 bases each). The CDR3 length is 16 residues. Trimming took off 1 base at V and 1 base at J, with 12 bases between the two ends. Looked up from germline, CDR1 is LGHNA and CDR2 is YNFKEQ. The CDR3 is CASSQGSGGRTDTQYF. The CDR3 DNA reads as TGTGCCAGCAGCCAAGGGTCCGGGGGCCGCACAGATACGCAGTATTTT.

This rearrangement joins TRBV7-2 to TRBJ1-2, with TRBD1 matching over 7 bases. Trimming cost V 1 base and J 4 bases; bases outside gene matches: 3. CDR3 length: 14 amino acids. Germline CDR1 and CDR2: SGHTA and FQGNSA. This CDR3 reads CASSLGTGAYGYTF. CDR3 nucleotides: TGTGCCAGCAGCTTAGGCACAGGGGCCTATGGCTACACCTTC. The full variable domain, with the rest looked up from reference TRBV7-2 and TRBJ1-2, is GAGVSQSPSNKVTEKGKDVELRCDPISGHTALYWYRQSLGQGLEFLIYFQGNSAPDKSGLPSDRFSAERTGGSVSTLTIQRTQQEDSAVYLCASSLGTGAYGYTFGSGTRLTVV.

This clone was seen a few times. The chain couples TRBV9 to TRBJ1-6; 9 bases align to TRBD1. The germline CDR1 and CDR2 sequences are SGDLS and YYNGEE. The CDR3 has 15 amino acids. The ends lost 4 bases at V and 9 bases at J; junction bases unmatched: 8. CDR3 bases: TGTGCCAGCAGCACCGCCGGGACAGGGATTTCACCCCTCCACTTT. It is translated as CASSTAGTGISPLHF.

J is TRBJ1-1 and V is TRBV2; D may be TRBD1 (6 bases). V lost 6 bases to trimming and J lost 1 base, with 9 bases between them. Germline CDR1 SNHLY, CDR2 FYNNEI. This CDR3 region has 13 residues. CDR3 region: CASSATGNTEAFF. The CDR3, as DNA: TGTGCCAGCAGCGCGACAGGGAACACTGAAGCTTTCTTT.

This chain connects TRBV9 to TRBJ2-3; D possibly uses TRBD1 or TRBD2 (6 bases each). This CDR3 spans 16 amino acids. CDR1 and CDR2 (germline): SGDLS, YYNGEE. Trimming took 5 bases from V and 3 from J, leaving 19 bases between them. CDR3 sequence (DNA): TGTGCCAGCAGACTCGAACGGGGGCCTTGGACAGATACGCAGTATTTT. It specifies CASRLERGPWTDTQYF.

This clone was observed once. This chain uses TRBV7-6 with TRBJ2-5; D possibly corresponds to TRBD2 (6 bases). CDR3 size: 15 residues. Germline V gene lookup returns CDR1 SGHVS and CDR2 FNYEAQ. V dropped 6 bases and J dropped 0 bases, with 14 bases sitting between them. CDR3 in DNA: TGTGCCAGCAGTAAGCGGGCCATTAACCAAGAGACCCAGTACTTC. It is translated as CASSKRAINQETQYF.

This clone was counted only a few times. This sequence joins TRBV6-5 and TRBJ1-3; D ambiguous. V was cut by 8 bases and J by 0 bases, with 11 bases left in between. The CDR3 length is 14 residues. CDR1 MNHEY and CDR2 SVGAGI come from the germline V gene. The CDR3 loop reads CASWSKGSGNTIYF. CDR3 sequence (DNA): TGTGCCAGCTGGAGCAAAGGCTCTGGAAACACCATATATTTT.

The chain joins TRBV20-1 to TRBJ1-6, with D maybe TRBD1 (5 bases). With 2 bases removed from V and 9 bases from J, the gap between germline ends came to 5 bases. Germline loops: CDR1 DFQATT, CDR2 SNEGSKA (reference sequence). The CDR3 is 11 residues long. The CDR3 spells CSARQGSPLHF. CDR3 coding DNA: TGCAGTGCTAGACAGGGTTCACCCCTCCACTTT.

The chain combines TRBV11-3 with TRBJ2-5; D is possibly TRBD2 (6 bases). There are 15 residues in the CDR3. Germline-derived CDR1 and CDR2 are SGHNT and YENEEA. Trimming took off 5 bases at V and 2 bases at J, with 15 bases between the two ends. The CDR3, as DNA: TGTGCCAGCAGCCCTCCCAGGAGGGAACAAGAGACCCAGTACTTC. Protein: CASSPPRREQETQYF.

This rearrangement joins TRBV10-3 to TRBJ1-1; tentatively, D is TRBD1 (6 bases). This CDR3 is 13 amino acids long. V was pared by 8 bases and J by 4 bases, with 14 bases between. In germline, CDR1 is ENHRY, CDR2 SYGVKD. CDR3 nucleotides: TGTGCCATCGGGGCAGGGGCGGTCACTGAAGCTTTCTTT. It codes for CAIGAGAVTEAFF.

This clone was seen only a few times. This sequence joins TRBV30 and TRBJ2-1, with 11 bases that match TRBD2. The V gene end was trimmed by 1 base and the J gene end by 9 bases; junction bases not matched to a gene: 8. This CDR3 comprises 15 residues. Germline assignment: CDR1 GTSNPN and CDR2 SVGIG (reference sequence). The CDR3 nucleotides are TGTGCCTGGAGTGATTTGCTAGCGGGGGGTGGTGAGCAGTTCTTC. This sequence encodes CAWSDLLAGGGEQFF. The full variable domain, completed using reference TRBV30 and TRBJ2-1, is SQTIHQWPATLVQPVGSPLSLECTVEGTSNPNLYWYRQAAGRGLQLLFYSVGIGQISSEVPQNLSASRPQDRQFILSSKKLLLSDSGFYLCAWSDLLAGGGEQFFGPGTRLTVL.

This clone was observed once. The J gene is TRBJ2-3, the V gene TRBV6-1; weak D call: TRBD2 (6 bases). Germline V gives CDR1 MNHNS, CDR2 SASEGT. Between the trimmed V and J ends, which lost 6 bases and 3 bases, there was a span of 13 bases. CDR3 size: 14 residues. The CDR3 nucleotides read TGTGCCAGCAGGGGACGGGGAGGAACAGATACGCAGTATTTT. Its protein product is CASRGRGGTDTQYF.

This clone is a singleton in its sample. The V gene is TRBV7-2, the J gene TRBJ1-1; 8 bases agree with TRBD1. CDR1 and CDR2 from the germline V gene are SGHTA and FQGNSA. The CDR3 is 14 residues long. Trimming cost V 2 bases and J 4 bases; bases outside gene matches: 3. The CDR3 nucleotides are TGTGCCAGCAGCTTACAGGGGGCGACCACTGAAGCTTTCTTT. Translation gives CASSLQGATTEAFF.

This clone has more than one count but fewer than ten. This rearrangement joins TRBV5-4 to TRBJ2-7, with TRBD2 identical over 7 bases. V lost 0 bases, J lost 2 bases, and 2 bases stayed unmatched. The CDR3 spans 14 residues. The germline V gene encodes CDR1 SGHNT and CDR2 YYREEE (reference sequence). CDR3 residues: CASSLAGGTYEQYF. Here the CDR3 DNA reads TGTGCCAGCAGCTTGGCGGGGGGTACCTACGAGCAGTACTTC.

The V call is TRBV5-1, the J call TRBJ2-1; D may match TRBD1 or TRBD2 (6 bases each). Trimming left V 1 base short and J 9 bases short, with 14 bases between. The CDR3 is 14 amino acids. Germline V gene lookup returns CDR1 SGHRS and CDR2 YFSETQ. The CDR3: CASSLQEGGSEQFF. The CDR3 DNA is TGCGCCAGCAGCTTGCAGGAGGGGGGATCTGAGCAGTTCTTC. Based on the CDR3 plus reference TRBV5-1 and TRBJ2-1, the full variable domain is KAGVTQTPRYLIKTRGQQVTLSCSPISGHRSVSWYQQTPGQGLQFLFEYFSETQRNKGNFPGRFSGRQFSNSRSEMNVSTLELGDSALYLCASSLQEGGSEQFFGPGTRLTVL.

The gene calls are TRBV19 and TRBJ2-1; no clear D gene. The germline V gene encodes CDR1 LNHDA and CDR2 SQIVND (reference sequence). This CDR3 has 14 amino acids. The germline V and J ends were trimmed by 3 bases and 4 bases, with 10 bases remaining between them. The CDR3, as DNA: TGTGCCAGTAGTATCGGCCAGACGTACAATGAGCAGTTCTTC. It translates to CASSIGQTYNEQFF.

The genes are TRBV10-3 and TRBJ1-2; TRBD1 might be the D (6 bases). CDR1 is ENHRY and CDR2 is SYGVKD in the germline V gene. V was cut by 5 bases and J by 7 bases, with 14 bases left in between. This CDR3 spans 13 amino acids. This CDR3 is CAISHPQGAGYTF. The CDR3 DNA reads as TGTGCCATCAGTCACCCACAGGGAGCTGGCTACACCTTC.